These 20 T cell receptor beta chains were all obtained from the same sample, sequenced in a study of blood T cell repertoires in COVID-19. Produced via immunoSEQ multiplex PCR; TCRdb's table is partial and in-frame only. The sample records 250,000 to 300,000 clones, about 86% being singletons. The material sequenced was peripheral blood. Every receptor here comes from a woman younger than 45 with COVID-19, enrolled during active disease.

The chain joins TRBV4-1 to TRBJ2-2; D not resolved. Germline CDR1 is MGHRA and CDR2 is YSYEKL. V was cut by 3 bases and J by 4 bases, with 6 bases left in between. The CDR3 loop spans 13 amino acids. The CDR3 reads CASSHQITGELFF. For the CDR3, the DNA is TGCGCCAGCAGCCACCAGATCACCGGGGAGCTGTTTTTT.

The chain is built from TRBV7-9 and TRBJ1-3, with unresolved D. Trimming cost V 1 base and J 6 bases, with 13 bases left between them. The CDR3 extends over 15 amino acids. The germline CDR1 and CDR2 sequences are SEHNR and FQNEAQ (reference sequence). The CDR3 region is CASSLDQSPLNTIYF. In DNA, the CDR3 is TGTGCCAGCAGCTTAGACCAGTCCCCCCTAAACACCATATATTTT.

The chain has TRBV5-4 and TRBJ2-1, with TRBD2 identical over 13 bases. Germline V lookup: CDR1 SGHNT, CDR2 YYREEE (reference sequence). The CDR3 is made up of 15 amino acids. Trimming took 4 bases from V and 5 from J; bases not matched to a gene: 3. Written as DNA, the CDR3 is TGTGCCAGCAGCCCTGGGACTAGCGGGGACAATGAGCAGTTCTTC. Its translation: CASSPGTSGDNEQFF.

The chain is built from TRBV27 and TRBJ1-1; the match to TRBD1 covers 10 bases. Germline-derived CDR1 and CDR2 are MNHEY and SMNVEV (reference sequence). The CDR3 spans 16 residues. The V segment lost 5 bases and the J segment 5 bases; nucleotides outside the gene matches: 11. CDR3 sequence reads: CASSPNPGQGRTEAFF. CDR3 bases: TGTGCCAGCAGTCCTAACCCGGGACAGGGGAGGACTGAAGCTTTCTTT.

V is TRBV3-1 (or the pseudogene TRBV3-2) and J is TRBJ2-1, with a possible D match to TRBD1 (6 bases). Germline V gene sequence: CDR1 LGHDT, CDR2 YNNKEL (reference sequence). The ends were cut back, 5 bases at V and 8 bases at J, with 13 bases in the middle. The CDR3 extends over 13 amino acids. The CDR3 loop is CASSGYRVDEQFF. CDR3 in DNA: TGTGCCAGCAGCGGCTACAGGGTTGATGAGCAGTTCTTC.

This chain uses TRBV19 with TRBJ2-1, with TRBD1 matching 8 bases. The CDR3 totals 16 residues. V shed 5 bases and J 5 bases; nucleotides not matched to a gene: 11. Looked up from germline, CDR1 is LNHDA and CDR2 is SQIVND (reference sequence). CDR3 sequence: CASSLFQGAFDNEQFF. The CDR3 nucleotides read TGTGCCAGTAGTCTCTTTCAGGGGGCGTTCGACAATGAGCAGTTCTTC.

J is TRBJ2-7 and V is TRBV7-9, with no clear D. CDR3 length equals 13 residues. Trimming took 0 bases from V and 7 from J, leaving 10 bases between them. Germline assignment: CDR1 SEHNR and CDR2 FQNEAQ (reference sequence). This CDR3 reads CASSLAGDFEQYF. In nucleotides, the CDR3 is TGTGCCAGCAGCTTAGCGGGCGATTTTGAGCAGTACTTC.

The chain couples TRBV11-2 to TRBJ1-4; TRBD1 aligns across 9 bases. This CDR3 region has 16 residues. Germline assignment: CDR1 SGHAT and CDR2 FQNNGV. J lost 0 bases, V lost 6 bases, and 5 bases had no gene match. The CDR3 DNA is TGTGCCAGCAGTCCGGGACAGGGTGCAACTAATGAAAAACTGTTTTTT. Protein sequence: CASSPGQGATNEKLFF.

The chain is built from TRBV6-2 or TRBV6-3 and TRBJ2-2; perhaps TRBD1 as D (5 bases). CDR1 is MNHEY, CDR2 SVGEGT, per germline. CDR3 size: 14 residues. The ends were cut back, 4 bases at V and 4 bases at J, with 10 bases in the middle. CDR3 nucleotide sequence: TGTGCCAGCAGTTTCGCAGGGCTCACCGGGGAGCTGTTTTTT. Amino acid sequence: CASSFAGLTGELFF.

CDR3 DNA: TGTGCCAGCAGCTCTGAAGGACAGGGTATCACAGATACGCAGTATTTT. As protein: CASSSEGQGITDTQYF. The chain combines TRBV7-9 with TRBJ2-3, with TRBD1 matching 8 bases. Germline V CDR1 and CDR2: SEHNR, FQNEAQ (reference sequence). CDR3 length: 16 amino acids. The V gene end was trimmed by 4 bases and the J gene end by 2 bases; junction bases not matched to a gene: 8.

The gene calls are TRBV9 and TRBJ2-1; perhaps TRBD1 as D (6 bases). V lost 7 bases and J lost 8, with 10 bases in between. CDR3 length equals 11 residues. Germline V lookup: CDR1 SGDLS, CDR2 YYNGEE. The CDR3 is CASGGGYEQFF. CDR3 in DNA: TGTGCCAGCGGGGGCGGATATGAGCAGTTCTTC.

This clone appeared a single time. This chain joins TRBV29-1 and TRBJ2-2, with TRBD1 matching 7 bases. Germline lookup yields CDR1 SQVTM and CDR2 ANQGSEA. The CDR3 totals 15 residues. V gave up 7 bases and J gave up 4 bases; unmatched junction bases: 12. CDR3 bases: TGCAGCGCGGAAAGGGGGCCGGGTTTCACCGGGGAGCTGTTTTTT. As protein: CSAERGPGFTGELFF.

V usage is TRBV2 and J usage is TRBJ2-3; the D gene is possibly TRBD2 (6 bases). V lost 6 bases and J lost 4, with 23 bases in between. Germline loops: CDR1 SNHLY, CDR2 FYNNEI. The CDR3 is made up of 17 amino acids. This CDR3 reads CASSDPPGLAIPDTQYF. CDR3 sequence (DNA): TGTGCCAGCAGCGACCCCCCGGGACTTGCGATTCCAGATACGCAGTATTTT.

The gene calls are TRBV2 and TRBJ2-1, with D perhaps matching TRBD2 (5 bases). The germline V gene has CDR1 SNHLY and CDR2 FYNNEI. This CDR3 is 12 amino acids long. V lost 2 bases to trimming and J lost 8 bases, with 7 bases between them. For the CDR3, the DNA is TGTGCCAGCAGTGAACGAGGGCATGAGCAGTTCTTC. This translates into CASSERGHEQFF.

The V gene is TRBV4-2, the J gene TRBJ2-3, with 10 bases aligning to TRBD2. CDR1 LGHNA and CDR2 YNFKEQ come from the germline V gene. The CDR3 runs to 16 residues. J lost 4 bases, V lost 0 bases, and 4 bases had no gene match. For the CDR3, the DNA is TGTGCCAGCAGCCAAGAGGCAGCGGGGGGGCCAGATACGCAGTATTTT. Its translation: CASSQEAAGGPDTQYF.

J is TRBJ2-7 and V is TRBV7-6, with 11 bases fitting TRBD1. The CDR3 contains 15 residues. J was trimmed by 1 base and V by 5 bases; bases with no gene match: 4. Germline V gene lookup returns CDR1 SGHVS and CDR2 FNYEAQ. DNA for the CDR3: TGTGCCAGCAGCCCTGGGACAGGGGGTTCCTACGAGCAGTACTTC. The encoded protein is CASSPGTGGSYEQYF.

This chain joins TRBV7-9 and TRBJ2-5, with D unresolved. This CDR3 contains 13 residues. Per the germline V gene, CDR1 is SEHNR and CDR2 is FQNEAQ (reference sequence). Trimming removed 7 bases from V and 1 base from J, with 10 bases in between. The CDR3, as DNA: TGTGCCAGCATCTCCCCCCCCCAAGAGACCCAGTACTTC. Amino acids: CASISPPQETQYF.

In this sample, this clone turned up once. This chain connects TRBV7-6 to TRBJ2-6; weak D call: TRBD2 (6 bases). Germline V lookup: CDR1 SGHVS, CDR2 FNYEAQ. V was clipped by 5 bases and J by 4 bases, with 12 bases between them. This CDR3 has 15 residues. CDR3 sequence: CASSPSGVGANVLTF. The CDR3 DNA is TGTGCCAGCAGCCCCTCGGGGGTGGGGGCCAACGTCCTGACTTTC.

The CDR3 bases are TGTGCCAGTAAGCATCTAGGGAGTGAGAAGACCCAGTACTTC. It is translated as CASKHLGSEKTQYF. This rearrangement joins TRBV19 to TRBJ2-5; possible D gene TRBD2, 5 bases. V was cut by 7 bases and J by 6 bases, with 18 bases left in between. This CDR3 is built from 14 residues. Germline CDR1 and CDR2: LNHDA and SQIVND (reference sequence).

CDR3 nucleotides: TGTGCCAGCAGCCAGGCCCCGGGACAGGGAAGGGCCTCCTACGAGCAGTACTTC. Residues: CASSQAPGQGRASYEQYF. This chain joins TRBV3-1 (or the pseudogene TRBV3-2) and TRBJ2-7; 9 nucleotides agree with TRBD1. The germline gives CDR1 LGHDT, CDR2 YNNKEL (reference sequence). The CDR3 covers 18 residues. The V gene end was trimmed by 3 bases and the J gene end by 0 bases; junction bases not matched to a gene: 12.